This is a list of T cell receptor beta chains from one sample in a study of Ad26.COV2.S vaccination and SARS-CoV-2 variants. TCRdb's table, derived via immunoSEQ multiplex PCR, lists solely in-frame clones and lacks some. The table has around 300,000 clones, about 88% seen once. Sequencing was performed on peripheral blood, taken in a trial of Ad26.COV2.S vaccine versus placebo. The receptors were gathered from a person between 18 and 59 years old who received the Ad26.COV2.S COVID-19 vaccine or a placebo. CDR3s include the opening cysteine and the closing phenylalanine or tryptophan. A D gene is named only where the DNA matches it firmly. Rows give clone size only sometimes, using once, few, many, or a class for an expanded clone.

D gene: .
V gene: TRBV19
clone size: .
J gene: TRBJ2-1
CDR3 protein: CASQNGASRGEQFF
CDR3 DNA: TGTGCCAGCCAAAATGGGGCTAGCCGCGGTGAGCAGTTCTTC

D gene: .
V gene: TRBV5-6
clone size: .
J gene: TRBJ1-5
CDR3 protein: CASSSTWGNQPQHF
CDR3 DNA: TGTGCCAGCAGCTCAACCTGGGGCAATCAGCCCCAGCATTTT

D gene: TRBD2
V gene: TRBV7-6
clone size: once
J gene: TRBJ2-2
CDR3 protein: CASSFKRESTGELFF
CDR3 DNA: TGTGCCAGCAGCTTCAAGCGGGAGTCCACCGGGGAGCTGTTTTTT

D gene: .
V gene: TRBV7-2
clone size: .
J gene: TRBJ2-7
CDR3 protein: CASSHRSAPYEQYF
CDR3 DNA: TGTGCCAGCAGCCACCGGTCAGCGCCCTACGAGCAGTACTTC

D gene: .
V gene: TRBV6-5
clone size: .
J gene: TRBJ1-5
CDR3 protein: CASSYSRDTYQPQHF
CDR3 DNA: TGTGCCAGCAGTTACTCGAGGGACACTTATCAGCCCCAGCATTTT

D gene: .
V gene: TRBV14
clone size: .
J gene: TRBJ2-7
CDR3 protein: CASSLTRGTGTYEQYF
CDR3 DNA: TGTGCCAGCAGCCTAACACGAGGGACGGGCACCTACGAGCAGTACTTC

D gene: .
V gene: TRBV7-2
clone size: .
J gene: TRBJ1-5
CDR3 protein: CASSTRGDQPQHF
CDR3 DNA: TGTGCCAGCAGCACACGGGGGGATCAGCCCCAGCATTTT

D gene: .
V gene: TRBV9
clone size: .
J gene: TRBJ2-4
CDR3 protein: CASSPGSSGKNIQYF
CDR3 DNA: TGTGCCAGCAGCCCAGGAAGTTCCGGGAAAAACATTCAGTACTTC

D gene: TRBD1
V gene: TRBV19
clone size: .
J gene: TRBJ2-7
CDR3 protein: CASSRIPGTGNYEQYF
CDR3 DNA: TGTGCCAGTAGCAGAATCCCCGGGACAGGGAACTACGAGCAGTACTTC

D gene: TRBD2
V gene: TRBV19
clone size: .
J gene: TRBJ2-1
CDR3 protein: CASSPSGASYNEQFF
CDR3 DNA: TGTGCCAGTAGCCCCAGCGGGGCCTCCTACAATGAGCAGTTCTTC

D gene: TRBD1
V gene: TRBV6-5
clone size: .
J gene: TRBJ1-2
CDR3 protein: CASSWTGSDYGYTF
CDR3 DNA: TGTGCCAGCAGTTGGACAGGTTCGGACTATGGCTACACCTTC

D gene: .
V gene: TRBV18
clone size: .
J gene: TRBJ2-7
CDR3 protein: CASSPPDNTYEQYF
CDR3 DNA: TGTGCCAGCTCACCACCTGACAATACCTACGAGCAGTACTTC

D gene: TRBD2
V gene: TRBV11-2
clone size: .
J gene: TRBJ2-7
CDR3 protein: CASRARLAGGEQYF
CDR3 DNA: TGTGCCAGCAGGGCCCGACTAGCGGGGGGCGAGCAGTACTTC

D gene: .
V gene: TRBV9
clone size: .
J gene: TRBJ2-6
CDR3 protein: CASSVAGANVLTF
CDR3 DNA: TGTGCCAGCAGCGTCGCCGGGGCCAACGTCCTGACTTTC

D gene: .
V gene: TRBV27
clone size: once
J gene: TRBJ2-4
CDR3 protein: CASSLYQGSSIGNIQYF
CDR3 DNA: TGTGCCAGCAGTTTATACCAGGGGTCTTCGATCGGAAACATTCAGTACTTC

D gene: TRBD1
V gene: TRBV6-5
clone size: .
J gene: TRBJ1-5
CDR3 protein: CASSSGQGVVQPQHF
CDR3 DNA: TGTGCCAGCAGCTCGGGACAGGGTGTAGTTCAGCCCCAGCATTTT

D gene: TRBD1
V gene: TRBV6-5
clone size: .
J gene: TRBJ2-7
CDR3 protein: CASSRDRDYEQYF
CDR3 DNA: TGTGCCAGCAGCCGGGACAGGGACTACGAGCAGTACTTC

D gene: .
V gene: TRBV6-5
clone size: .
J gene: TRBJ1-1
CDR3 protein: CASSRRGGNTEAFF
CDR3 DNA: TGTGCCAGCAGTCGACGGGGGGGGAACACTGAAGCTTTCTTT

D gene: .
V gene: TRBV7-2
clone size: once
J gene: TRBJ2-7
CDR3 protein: CASSRTGSYEQYF
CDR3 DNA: TGTGCCAGCAGCCGCACAGGGTCGTACGAGCAGTACTTC

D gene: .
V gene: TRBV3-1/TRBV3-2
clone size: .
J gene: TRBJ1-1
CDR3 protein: CASSTGPEAFF
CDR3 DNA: TGTGCCAGCAGTACAGGGCCTGAAGCTTTCTTT

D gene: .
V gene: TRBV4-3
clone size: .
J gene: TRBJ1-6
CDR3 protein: CASGPGVLDSSPLHF
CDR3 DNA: TGCGCCAGCGGCCCGGGGGTTCTGGATTCTTCACCCCTCCACTTT

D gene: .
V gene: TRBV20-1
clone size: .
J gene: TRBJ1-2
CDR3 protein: CSARGQAGYTF
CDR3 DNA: TGCAGTGCTAGAGGTCAGGCCGGCTACACCTTC

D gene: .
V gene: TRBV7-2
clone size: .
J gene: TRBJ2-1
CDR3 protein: CASRNRSLGVGEVHNEQFF
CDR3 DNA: TGTGCCAGCAGAAACAGATCGCTGGGGGTCGGGGAAGTCCACAATGAGCAGTTCTTC

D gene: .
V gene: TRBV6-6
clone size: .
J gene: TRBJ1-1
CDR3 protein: CASTSGLNTEAFF
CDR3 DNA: TGTGCCAGCACATCGGGGTTGAACACTGAAGCTTTCTTT

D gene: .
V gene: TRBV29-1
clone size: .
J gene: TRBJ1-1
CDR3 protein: CSVDWGKTEAFF
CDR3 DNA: TGCAGCGTTGACTGGGGGAAAACTGAAGCTTTCTTT

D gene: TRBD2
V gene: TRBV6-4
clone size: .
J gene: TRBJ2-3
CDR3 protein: CASSESGGADTQYF
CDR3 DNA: TGTGCCAGCAGCGAAAGCGGGGGGGCCGATACGCAGTATTTT

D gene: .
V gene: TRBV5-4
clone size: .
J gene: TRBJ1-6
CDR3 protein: CASSLEGDSPLHF
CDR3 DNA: TGTGCCAGCAGCTTGGAAGGGGATTCACCCCTCCACTTT

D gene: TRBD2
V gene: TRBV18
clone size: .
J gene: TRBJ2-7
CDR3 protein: CASSLAGSNEQYF
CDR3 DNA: TGTGCCAGCTCATTAGCGGGAAGTAACGAGCAGTACTTC

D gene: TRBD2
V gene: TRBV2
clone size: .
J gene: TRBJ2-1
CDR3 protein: CASSSGLADSYNEQFF
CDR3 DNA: TGTGCCAGCAGTTCGGGACTAGCGGATTCCTACAATGAGCAGTTCTTC

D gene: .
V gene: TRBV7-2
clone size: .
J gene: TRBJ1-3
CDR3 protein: CASSLNQNTIYF
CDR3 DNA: TGTGCCAGCAGCTTAAACCAAAACACCATATATTTT

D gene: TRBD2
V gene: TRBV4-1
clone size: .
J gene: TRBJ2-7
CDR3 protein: CASSYYSSGSYEQYF
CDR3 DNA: TGCGCCAGCAGCTATTACTCTAGCGGCTCCTACGAGCAGTACTTC

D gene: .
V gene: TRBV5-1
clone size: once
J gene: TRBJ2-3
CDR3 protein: CASTSKRTDTQYF
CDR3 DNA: TGCGCCAGCACCTCCAAGCGCACAGATACGCAGTATTTT

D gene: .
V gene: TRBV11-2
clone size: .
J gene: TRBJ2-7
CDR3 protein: CASSYRYREPSYEQYF
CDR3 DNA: TGTGCCAGCAGCTATCGGTACAGGGAGCCGAGTTACGAGCAGTACTTC

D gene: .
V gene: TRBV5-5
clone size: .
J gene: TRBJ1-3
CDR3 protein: CASSRSSGNTIYF
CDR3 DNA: TGTGCCAGCAGCCGAAGCTCTGGAAACACCATATATTTT

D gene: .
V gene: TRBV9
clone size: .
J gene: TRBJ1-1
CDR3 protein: CASSAHRIGGNTEAFF
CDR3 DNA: TGTGCCAGCAGCGCACACAGAATTGGGGGTAACACTGAAGCTTTCTTT

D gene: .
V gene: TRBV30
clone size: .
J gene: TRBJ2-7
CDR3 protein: CAWDLGTSSYEQYF
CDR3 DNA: TGTGCCTGGGACCTCGGGACCAGTTCGTACGAGCAGTACTTC

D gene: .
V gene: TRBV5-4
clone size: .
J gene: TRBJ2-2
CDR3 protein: CASTRGENTGELFF
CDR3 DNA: TGTGCCAGCACCAGGGGGGAGAACACCGGGGAGCTGTTTTTT

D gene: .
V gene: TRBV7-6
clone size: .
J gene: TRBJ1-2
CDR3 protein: CASSPKRTSEGGYTF
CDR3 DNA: TGTGCCAGCAGCCCCAAACGCACTTCGGAGGGGGGCTACACCTTC

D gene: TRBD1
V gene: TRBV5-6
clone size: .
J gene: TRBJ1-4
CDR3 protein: CASSSPGQGAEKLFF
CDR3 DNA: TGTGCCAGCAGCTCCCCGGGACAGGGGGCCGAAAAACTGTTTTTT

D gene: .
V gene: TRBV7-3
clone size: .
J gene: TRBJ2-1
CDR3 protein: CASGERALGEQFF
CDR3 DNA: TGTGCCAGCGGAGAGCGGGCTTTAGGGGAGCAGTTCTTC

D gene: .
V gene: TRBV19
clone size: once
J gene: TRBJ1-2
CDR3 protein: CASSRADGYTF
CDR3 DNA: TGTGCCAGTAGTAGGGCGGATGGCTACACCTTC